A single sample gave rise to the 13 T cell receptor beta chains below, sequenced in a study of blood T cell repertoires in COVID-19. Assay: immunoSEQ multiplex PCR; the TCRdb copy retains only in-frame clones and omits some. The data contain 150,000 to 200,000 clones, approximately 84% of them singletons. Sequenced: peripheral blood. The receptor source for this set is an elderly woman with acute or convalescent COVID-19.

This clone showed up just once. The gene calls are TRBV5-1 and TRBJ2-1; TRBD1 matches 8 bases. V was pared by 4 bases and J by 3 bases, with 3 bases of the junction left unmatched. The CDR3 contains 14 residues. Germline-derived CDR1 and CDR2 are SGHRS and YFSETQ. In nucleotides, the CDR3 is TGCGCCAGCAGCCCGGGACAGGACTACAATGAGCAGTTCTTC. It specifies CASSPGQDYNEQFF.

The chain uses TRBV7-6 and TRBJ1-5; TRBD1 aligns across 7 bases. There are 14 residues in the CDR3. CDR1 is SGHVS and CDR2 is FNYEAQ in the germline V gene. V lost 5 bases and J lost 2; bases outside the gene matches: 3. This chain's CDR3 is CASSGQVGNQPQHF. The DNA of the CDR3 is TGTGCCAGCAGCGGACAGGTTGGCAATCAGCCCCAGCATTTT.

V and J are TRBV19 and TRBJ1-3; D gene ambiguous. CDR3 size: 14 residues. The V gene lost 3 bases and the J gene lost 3 bases, with 9 bases spanning the gap. The germline gives CDR1 LNHDA, CDR2 SQIVND (reference sequence). The CDR3 spells CASSIAGGGNTIYF. The CDR3 DNA sequence: TGTGCCAGTAGTATCGCAGGTGGTGGAAACACCATATATTTT.

This chain joins TRBV19 and TRBJ2-7, with 9 bases identical to TRBD1. Germline CDR1 is LNHDA and CDR2 is SQIVND (reference sequence). The CDR3 has 18 amino acids. With 1 base clipped from V and 2 bases from J, the junction kept 12 bases outside the gene matches. The CDR3 DNA sequence: TGTGCCAGTAGTATAGTCTCCGGTTGGACAGGGGAGACCTACGAGCAGTACTTC. The encoded protein is CASSIVSGWTGETYEQYF.

This chain joins TRBV5-1 and TRBJ1-2; 7 bases are shared with TRBD1. The V gene's germline CDR1 is SGHRS and CDR2 YFSETQ. The CDR3 length is 16 residues. The J segment lost 4 bases and the V segment lost 0 bases, leaving 9 bases of the junction unmatched. In nucleotides, the CDR3 is TGCGCCAGCAGCTTGGGGACAGGAGCCACTGCCTATGGCTACACCTTC. Translated: CASSLGTGATAYGYTF.

The V gene is TRBV6-5, the J gene TRBJ1-1; a weak D match, TRBD1 (6 bases). CDR1 is MNHEY, CDR2 SVGAGI, per germline. V lost 6 bases and J lost 3, with 17 bases in between. This CDR3 is built from 15 residues. CDR3: CASRPPAGVDTEAFF. The CDR3 DNA sequence: TGTGCCAGCAGACCCCCGGCAGGGGTGGACACTGAAGCTTTCTTT.

The chain is built from TRBV28 and TRBJ1-6, with 8 bases matching TRBD1. The CDR3 is 14 residues long. The V gene end was trimmed by 5 bases and the J gene end by 8 bases; junction bases not matched to a gene: 5. Germline assignment: CDR1 MDHEN and CDR2 SYDVKM. The CDR3 bases are TGTGCCAGCAGTGAGGGCAGGGGGCATTCACCCCTCCACTTT. Translating gives CASSEGRGHSPLHF. Drawing the rest from reference TRBV28 and TRBJ1-6, the complete variable domain is DVKVTQSSRYLVKRTGEKVFLECVQDMDHENMFWYRQDPGLGLRLIYFSYDVKMKEKGDIPEGYSVSREKKERFSLILESASTNQTSMYLCASSEGRGHSPLHFGNGTRLTVT.

The V gene is TRBV19, the J gene TRBJ2-4; D is undetermined. This CDR3 is 13 amino acids long. CDR1 is LNHDA and CDR2 is SQIVND in the germline V gene (reference sequence). The ends were cut back, 7 bases at V and 8 bases at J, with 15 bases in the middle. CDR3 residues: CASTPSGYDIQYF. The CDR3 DNA reads TGTGCCAGTACCCCGTCCGGGTACGACATTCAGTACTTC.

In this sample, this clone turned up once. The V and J genes are TRBV6-4 and TRBJ1-5; perhaps TRBD1 as D (5 bases). Trimming pared 0 bases from V and 2 bases from J, leaving 14 bases between. This CDR3 contains 17 residues. Germline values: CDR1 MRHNA, CDR2 SNTAGT. CDR3 DNA: TGTGCCAGCAGTGACTCGGGGCAGACCGTTGGCAATCAGCCCCAGCATTTT. It translates to CASSDSGQTVGNQPQHF.

The chain recombines TRBV28 with TRBJ1-2; D is undetermined. V shed 4 bases and J shed 4 bases, with 10 bases lying between them. This CDR3 has 13 amino acids. The V gene's germline CDR1 is MDHEN and CDR2 SYDVKM. The CDR3 reads CASSSGPAYGYTF. CDR3 DNA: TGTGCCAGCAGTTCAGGCCCGGCCTATGGCTACACCTTC.

The chain recombines TRBV3-1 (or the pseudogene TRBV3-2) with TRBJ1-1, with D maybe TRBD1 (5 bases). V lost 7 bases and J 0 bases, leaving 12 bases between the germline ends. The CDR3 is 14 amino acids. The germline gives CDR1 LGHDT, CDR2 YNNKEL (reference sequence). The chain's CDR3 is CASTRQSLNTEAFF. DNA of the CDR3: TGTGCCAGCACACGACAGTCCCTGAACACTGAAGCTTTCTTT.

The chain has TRBV27 and TRBJ2-2; TRBD1 aligns across 7 bases. V shed 5 bases and J 2 bases; nucleotides not matched to a gene: 5. In germline, CDR1 is MNHEY, CDR2 SMNVEV (reference sequence). This CDR3 region has 15 residues. CDR3: CASSRQGSNTGELFF. The CDR3 bases are TGTGCCAGCAGTAGACAGGGTTCTAACACCGGGGAGCTGTTTTTT.

This clone was found once. The rearrangement links TRBV6-5 to TRBJ1-5; possibly TRBD1 for D (5 bases). The CDR3 runs to 13 residues. Trimming stripped 10 bases from V and 7 bases from J, with 17 bases between. Looked up from germline, CDR1 is MNHEY and CDR2 is SVGAGI. The CDR3 sequence: CATRGGSKQPQHF. The CDR3 coding sequence is TGTGCCACCCGGGGGGGATCTAAGCAGCCCCAGCATTTT.